These 29 T cell receptor beta chains share one sample of origin, sequenced in a study of blood T cell repertoires in COVID-19. Sequencing was performed with immunoSEQ multiplex PCR; in TCRdb, only in-frame clones are kept and a portion is missing. The sample yields approximately 26,000 clones, 89% seen once. Sequencing input: peripheral blood. All receptors come from a human donor with acute or convalescent COVID-19. The donor label of this sample is uncertain.

This chain connects TRBV28 to TRBJ2-4; 7 bases fit TRBD2. There are 16 residues in the CDR3. J lost 2 bases, V lost 2 bases, and 6 bases had no gene match. Germline V gene sequence: CDR1 MDHEN, CDR2 SYDVKM. The CDR3 region has the DNA TGTGCCAGCAGTTTAGGGGGGGGAGTGACCAAAAACATTCAGTACTTC. It codes for CASSLGGGVTKNIQYF.

The J gene is TRBJ2-1, the V gene TRBV4-1; tentative D call: TRBD2 (6 bases). The V end was cut by 3 bases, the J end by 0 bases, with 12 bases between. This CDR3 has 16 amino acids. Germline-derived CDR1 and CDR2 are MGHRA and YSYEKL. The CDR3 region is CASSQTGVLSYNEQFF. CDR3 nucleotide sequence: TGCGCCAGCAGCCAGACGGGGGTTCTCTCCTACAATGAGCAGTTCTTC.

For this clone: The same CDR3 can be traced to other DNA sequences in this sample. As DNA, the CDR3 is TGTGCCAGCAGTTTAGACAGGGGAGATGAGCAGTTCTTC. Translated: CASSLDRGDEQFF. The V gene is TRBV6-5, the J gene TRBJ2-1; the match to TRBD1 covers 8 bases. The CDR3 length is 13 residues. V was clipped by 4 bases and J by 8 bases; unmatched bases: 4. From germline, CDR1 is MNHEY and CDR2 SVGAGI.

The chain is built from TRBV5-1 and TRBJ1-4; a weak D match, TRBD1 (5 bases). With 0 bases removed from V and 3 bases from J, the gap between germline ends came to 18 bases. The CDR3 sequence is 18 residues long. The germline CDR1 and CDR2 sequences are SGHRS and YFSETQ. The CDR3 loop is CASSLEGRLVGANEKLFF. The CDR3 DNA is TGCGCCAGCAGCTTGGAGGGCAGGCTTGTAGGGGCTAATGAAAAACTGTTTTTT.

The rearrangement links TRBV5-1 to TRBJ2-1, with 9 bases fitting TRBD1. The CDR3 is 17 amino acids. After removal of 4 bases from V and 7 bases from J, the junction contained 15 bases not matched to a gene. Germline loops: CDR1 SGHRS, CDR2 YFSETQ. CDR3 in DNA: TGCGCCAGCAGCCCGGGACAGGGAGGGAGGTTTTTTAATGAGCAGTTCTTC. Residues: CASSPGQGGRFFNEQFF.

This clone was observed once. The chain links TRBV5-4 to TRBJ2-7; D might be TRBD2 (6 bases). V gave up 2 bases and J gave up 3 bases, with 12 bases separating them. Germline CDR1 is SGHNT and CDR2 is YYREEE (reference sequence). CDR3 length: 14 residues. CDR3 sequence: CASSFGGSNYEQYF. The CDR3 bases are TGTGCCAGCAGCTTCGGGGGTTCAAACTACGAGCAGTACTTC.

The rearrangement links TRBV5-1 to TRBJ2-4; D may be TRBD2 (6 bases). The germline CDR1 and CDR2 sequences are SGHRS and YFSETQ. V was trimmed by 4 bases and J by 7 bases, leaving 12 bases between them. The length of the CDR3 is 13 residues. The CDR3 loop is CASSRESLNIQYF. CDR3 nucleotides: TGCGCCAGCAGCCGGGAGTCTCTGAACATTCAGTACTTC.

The rearrangement joins TRBV2 to TRBJ1-5; D call uncertain. CDR1 SNHLY and CDR2 FYNNEI come from the germline V gene. V was pared by 5 bases and J by 7 bases, with 9 bases between. The CDR3 length is 12 residues. In nucleotides, the CDR3 is TGTGCCAGCAGTTTCCTAGGACAGCCCCAGCATTTT. Translating gives CASSFLGQPQHF.

In this sample, this clone turned up a few times. This rearrangement joins TRBV4-1 to TRBJ2-1; TRBD1 agrees at 9 bases. The length of the CDR3 is 17 residues. Trimming cost V 0 bases and J 6 bases; bases outside gene matches: 9. Germline values: CDR1 MGHRA, CDR2 YSYEKL. In DNA form, the CDR3 reads TGCGCCAGCAGCCAAGATCCAGGGACAGGGATGCTCAATGAGCAGTTCTTC. It translates to CASSQDPGTGMLNEQFF.

This clone was found a few times. The V call is TRBV5-1, the J call TRBJ1-1, with 7 bases that match TRBD1. J was trimmed by 6 bases and V by 2 bases; bases with no gene match: 10. The CDR3 is 15 residues long. From germline, CDR1 is SGHRS and CDR2 YFSETQ. CDR3 sequence reads: CASSLLTGIGPEAFF. In DNA, the CDR3 is TGCGCCAGCAGCTTATTGACAGGGATAGGGCCTGAAGCTTTCTTT.

The rearrangement links TRBV5-4 to TRBJ2-5, with TRBD2 identical over 7 bases. The V gene's germline CDR1 is SGHNT and CDR2 YYREEE (reference sequence). Trimming at V came to 4 bases and at J to 5 bases, leaving 14 bases not matched to a gene. The CDR3 sequence is 16 residues long. CDR3 region: CASSLRLAERGETQYF. The CDR3 DNA sequence: TGTGCCAGCAGCCTCAGGCTGGCGGAGCGGGGCGAGACCCAGTACTTC.

The genes are TRBV4-2 and TRBJ2-3; 8 nucleotides align to TRBD2. The V and J ends lost 4 bases and 7 bases, in that order; junction bases with no gene match: 4. The CDR3 spans 13 residues. Germline V gene sequence: CDR1 LGHNA, CDR2 YNFKEQ. In nucleotides, the CDR3 is TGTGCCAGCAGCCGAGGGACTAGTTATACGCAGTATTTT. This sequence encodes CASSRGTSYTQYF.

In DNA, the CDR3 is TGCAGCGTCGGACAGGGGTCCTACGAGCAGTACGTC. Protein sequence: CSVGQGSYEQYV. V is TRBV29-1 and J is TRBJ2-7, with TRBD1 identical over 9 bases. This CDR3 region has 12 residues. The germline V gene has CDR1 SQVTM and CDR2 ANQGSEA. V was pared by 6 bases and J by 1 base, with 1 base of the junction left unmatched.

The CDR3 spells CASSQGSNQPQHF. Written as DNA, the CDR3 is TGTGCCAGCTCTCAGGGTAGCAATCAGCCCCAGCATTTT. V and J are TRBV18 and TRBJ1-5, with D tentatively TRBD1 (5 bases). This CDR3 has 13 amino acids. Trimming removed 6 bases from V and 0 bases from J, with 6 bases in between. CDR1 is KGHSH and CDR2 is LQKENI in the germline V gene.

V is TRBV6-5 and J is TRBJ1-2; TRBD1 matches at 7 bases. The CDR3 runs to 14 residues. The germline CDR1 and CDR2 sequences are MNHEY and SVGAGI. The V and J ends lost 5 bases and 8 bases, in that order; junction bases with no gene match: 11. For the CDR3, the DNA is TGTGCCAGCAGTCCCGGACAGGTTGGTCGCGGCTACACCTTC. Translated, it gives CASSPGQVGRGYTF.

The V call is TRBV19, the J call TRBJ1-5, with TRBD1 matching over 7 bases. CDR1 and CDR2 from the germline V gene are LNHDA and SQIVND (reference sequence). V dropped 1 base and J dropped 1; count of bases not matched to a gene: 7. CDR3 length equals 17 residues. For the CDR3, the DNA is TGTGCCAGTAGTATAGCTCACGACAGGGCAAGCAATCAGCCCCAGCATTTT. This codes for CASSIAHDRASNQPQHF.

The CDR3 DNA reads as TGTGCCAGCAGCGTAGGGACTAGCGGGAGTTTGGATGAGCAGTTCTTC. Its protein is CASSVGTSGSLDEQFF. The gene calls are TRBV9 and TRBJ2-1; 13 bases fit TRBD2. The CDR3 consists of 16 residues. Trimming took 0 bases from V and 8 from J; bases not matched to a gene: 5. Per germline, CDR1 SGDLS and CDR2 YYNGEE.

This clone was picked up one time. The chain has TRBV10-3 and TRBJ2-6, with TRBD1 identical over 8 bases. V dropped 6 bases and J dropped 3; count of bases not matched to a gene: 7. This CDR3 spans 16 amino acids. Germline V gene sequence: CDR1 ENHRY, CDR2 SYGVKD. DNA of the CDR3: TGTGCCATCAGCGATGGGGACAGGATTGGGGCCAACGTCCTGACTTTC. As protein: CAISDGDRIGANVLTF.

The chain joins TRBV9 to TRBJ1-1, with D perhaps TRBD1 (6 bases). This CDR3 is 15 amino acids long. Trimming left V 3 bases short and J 1 base short, with 13 bases between. From germline, CDR1 is SGDLS and CDR2 YYNGEE. CDR3 sequence reads: CASSGTQGSNTEAFF. Here the CDR3 DNA reads TGTGCCAGCAGCGGAACACAGGGATCGAACACTGAAGCTTTCTTT.

J is TRBJ2-7 and V is TRBV2; TRBD1 aligns across 7 bases. CDR3 length: 14 residues. Germline CDR1 SNHLY, CDR2 FYNNEI. V lost 5 bases, J lost 5 bases, and 9 bases stayed unmatched. This CDR3 reads CASSLETGTDEQYF. CDR3 in DNA: TGTGCCAGCAGTCTTGAGACAGGGACAGACGAGCAGTACTTC.

The chain uses TRBV13 and TRBJ1-2; TRBD1 might be the D (5 bases). The CDR3 runs to 15 residues. Germline values: CDR1 PRHDT, CDR2 FYEKMQ (reference sequence). Trimming stripped 4 bases from V and 4 bases from J, with 16 bases between. This CDR3 reads CASSSLGGGSYGYTF. The CDR3 DNA is TGTGCCAGCAGCTCCCTGGGGGGAGGCTCCTATGGCTACACCTTC.

The chain couples TRBV10-1 to TRBJ1-5; 8 nucleotides align to TRBD1. The germline gives CDR1 WNHNN, CDR2 SYGVQD (reference sequence). The CDR3 has 13 amino acids. V shed 5 bases and J 6 bases; nucleotides not matched to a gene: 3. CDR3 protein: CASSQGAGQPQHF. The CDR3 DNA is TGCGCCAGCAGTCAGGGGGCTGGTCAGCCCCAGCATTTT.

The rearrangement links TRBV4-3 to TRBJ1-5, with no clear D. From germline, CDR1 is LGHNA and CDR2 YSLEER. V was clipped by 0 bases and J by 2 bases, with 14 bases between them. The CDR3 covers 17 residues. The CDR3 loop is CASSQDLGSVGNQPQHF. As DNA, the CDR3 is TGCGCCAGCAGCCAAGATTTGGGGAGTGTGGGCAATCAGCCCCAGCATTTT.

The chain joins TRBV6-4 to TRBJ2-4; TRBD2 aligns across 14 bases. The CDR3 runs to 18 residues. Germline V lookup: CDR1 MRHNA, CDR2 SNTAGT. J was trimmed by 0 bases and V by 7 bases; bases with no gene match: 8. CDR3 amino acids: CASTTRTSGGIAKNIQYF. The CDR3 DNA reads TGTGCCAGCACCACCAGGACTAGCGGGGGGATAGCCAAAAACATTCAGTACTTC.

The chain links TRBV5-1 to TRBJ2-3, with D possibly matching TRBD2 (6 bases). The V end was cut by 0 bases, the J end by 2 bases, with 10 bases between. The length of the CDR3 is 15 residues. Per the germline V gene, CDR1 is SGHRS and CDR2 is YFSETQ. The CDR3 bases are TGCGCCAGCAGCTTGGGTCGGGACTTCACAGATACGCAGTATTTT. Translated, it gives CASSLGRDFTDTQYF.

V gene TRBV15 combines with J gene TRBJ1-1; D not resolved. V lost 2 bases to trimming and J lost 1 base, with 5 bases between them. This CDR3 region has 13 residues. The germline V gene encodes CDR1 LNHNV and CDR2 YYDKDF (reference sequence). This CDR3 reads CATSRRQNTEAFF. The DNA of the CDR3 is TGTGCCACCAGCAGACGACAGAACACTGAAGCTTTCTTT.

J is TRBJ2-1 and V is TRBV9; perhaps TRBD2 as D (6 bases). The CDR3 totals 14 residues. V was shortened by 3 bases and J by 1 base, with 8 bases between the two germline ends. Germline CDR1 is SGDLS and CDR2 is YYNGEE. The DNA of the CDR3 is TGTGCCAGCAGCGGGCGGGGTTCCTACAATGAGCAGTTCTTC. Its protein product is CASSGRGSYNEQFF.

V usage is TRBV7-8 and J usage is TRBJ2-3; 9 bases map to TRBD1. This CDR3 contains 16 residues. The junction had 11 bases not matched to a gene; V was cut back by 2 bases and J by 8 bases. Per germline, CDR1 SGHVS and CDR2 FQNEAQ. This CDR3 reads CASSLTGTGWKSTQYF. The CDR3, as DNA: TGTGCCAGCAGCTTAACCGGGACAGGGTGGAAGAGTACGCAGTATTTT. Looking up the rest from reference TRBV7-8 and TRBJ2-3 gives the full variable domain: GAGVSQSPRYKVAKRGQDVALRCDPISGHVSLFWYQQALGQGPEFLTYFQNEAQLDKSGLPSDRFFAERPEGSVSTLKIQRTQQEDSAVYLCASSLTGTGWKSTQYFGPGTRLTVL.

The CDR3 spells CASSQDWRARAGNEQFF. The CDR3 coding sequence is TGCGCCAGCAGCCAAGATTGGCGGGCCCGGGCGGGTAATGAGCAGTTCTTC. The chain has TRBV4-3 and TRBJ2-1; possibly TRBD2 for D (5 bases). Germline CDR1 and CDR2: LGHNA and YSLEER. The CDR3 covers 17 residues. The V and J ends lost 0 bases and 7 bases respectively, with 19 bases between them.